This T cell receptor beta chain derives from a study of cytomegalovirus exposure and HLA in healthy donors. This clone has just one count. What it binds is not known. Assay used: immunoSEQ multiplex PCR; TCRdb lists only in-frame clones, some missing. This sample carries approximately 120,000 clones, about 94% of them seen once, and the ten largest clones take 1% to 1.5%. CDR1 is SGHRS, CDR2 YFSETQ, per germline. With 0 bases removed from V and 2 bases from J, the gap between germline ends came to 15 bases. The CDR3 runs 16 residues. Whole-study findings and limits: Rarity marked most TCR sequences, yet some public TCRs occurred in many donors.

The TCR sequence derives from a woman under 30 in good health and CMV-seronegative. The genes are TRBV5-1 and TRBJ2-7; D possibly corresponds to TRBD2 (5 bases). Sample: PBMCs. CDR3 bases: TGCGCCAGCAGCTTGGAAAGTGCGGGTTCCACCTACGAGCAGTACTTC. Residues: CASSLESAGSTYEQYF.